Below, 21 T cell receptor beta chains from the same sample are listed, as sequenced in a study of shared clonotypes between healthy human individuals. The protocol was immunoSEQ multiplex PCR, while the TCRdb copy is restricted to in-frame clones and leaves out a portion. The table includes roughly 2.1 million clones, 93% detected once. As defined, naive CD8 cells were CD45RO-negative and positively selected for CCR7, with terminally differentiated effector memory CD45RA+ cells excluded. Sequenced: naive CD8+ T cells from PBMCs. These receptors were obtained from a man aged 18 to 30 in good health. Some clones in this sample may be carry-over from other donors' samples.

The chain couples TRBV7-9 to TRBJ1-4; a possible D gene is TRBD1 (5 bases). The CDR3 runs 15 residues. Per the germline V gene, CDR1 is SEHNR and CDR2 is FQNEAQ (reference sequence). Trimming stripped 2 bases from V and 4 bases from J, with 11 bases between. DNA for the CDR3: TGTGCCAGCAGCTTACTAGACAGAAGTAATGAAAAACTGTTTTTT. Protein product: CASSLLDRSNEKLFF.

The chain carries TRBV15 and TRBJ2-1; 8 nucleotides agree with TRBD2. V dropped 2 bases and J dropped 5; count of bases not matched to a gene: 8. Germline-derived CDR1 and CDR2 are LNHNV and YYDKDF (reference sequence). CDR3 length: 16 amino acids. DNA for the CDR3: TGTGCCACCAGCAGATCCTGGCTAGCGGGTAACAATGAGCAGTTCTTC. It translates to CATSRSWLAGNNEQFF.

The chain has TRBV29-1 and TRBJ2-3; 9 bases are a match to TRBD2. The CDR3 is 14 residues long. With 6 bases clipped from V and 7 bases from J, the junction kept 11 bases outside the gene matches. The germline V gene has CDR1 SQVTM and CDR2 ANQGSEA. Here the CDR3 reads CSVPQAGGTNTQYF. DNA for the CDR3: TGCAGCGTCCCCCAAGCGGGAGGTACAAATACGCAGTATTTT.

The V gene is TRBV4-1, the J gene TRBJ2-6, with 8 bases aligning to TRBD1. J gave up 4 bases and V 6 bases, and 8 bases lay outside the gene matches. Germline V gene lookup returns CDR1 MGHRA and CDR2 YSYEKL. The CDR3 loop spans 16 amino acids. The CDR3 spells CASRPGQVSGANVLTF. The CDR3 DNA reads TGCGCCAGCAGGCCGGGACAGGTCTCCGGGGCCAACGTCCTGACTTTC.

This clone was seen just once. The chain employs TRBV27 and TRBJ2-3; perhaps TRBD1 as D (5 bases). CDR3 length: 16 amino acids. V was shortened by 5 bases and J by 6 bases, with 21 bases between the two germline ends. The germline V gene encodes CDR1 MNHEY and CDR2 SMNVEV (reference sequence). The CDR3 sequence is CASSPLRAQGTDTQYF. The DNA for the CDR3 is TGTGCCAGCAGTCCGCTTCGGGCCCAGGGAACTGATACGCAGTATTTT.

J is TRBJ2-1 and V is TRBV27, with D perhaps matching TRBD2 (6 bases). V was trimmed by 2 bases and J by 6 bases, leaving 17 bases between them. The V gene's germline CDR1 is MNHEY and CDR2 SMNVEV (reference sequence). The CDR3 is made up of 16 amino acids. The CDR3 DNA reads as TGTGCCAGCAGTTTACTAGGGGAGGCCGTTGGCAATGAGCAGTTCTTC. Protein sequence: CASSLLGEAVGNEQFF.

The chain couples TRBV14 to TRBJ2-1, with unresolved D. The length of the CDR3 is 14 residues. Trimming removed 0 bases at V and 5 bases at J, with 8 bases between. The germline V gene encodes CDR1 SGHDN and CDR2 FVKESK. DNA of the CDR3: TGTGCCAGCAGCCAAGACAGAAATGACAATGAGCAGTTCTTC. This translates into CASSQDRNDNEQFF.

This clone was seen once. The rearrangement links TRBV15 to TRBJ2-3; no clear D. Germline CDR1 is LNHNV and CDR2 is YYDKDF (reference sequence). Trimming took off 1 base at V and 4 bases at J, with 6 bases between the two ends. This CDR3 has 13 amino acids. The CDR3 bases are TGTGCCACCAGCAGAGCCCCATCAGATACGCAGTATTTT. This encodes CATSRAPSDTQYF.

V usage is TRBV7-3 and J usage is TRBJ2-1, with 10 nucleotides matching TRBD1. The CDR3 runs to 15 residues. Losses at the gene ends were 5 bases for V and 7 bases for J; bases not matched to a gene: 8. Germline V gene lookup returns CDR1 SGHTA and CDR2 FQGTGA. CDR3 residues: CASSTGTGVGNEQFF. The CDR3 nucleotides read TGTGCCAGCAGCACCGGGACAGGGGTCGGGAATGAGCAGTTCTTC.

The V gene is TRBV2, the J gene TRBJ2-2; no reliable D call. The germline V gene encodes CDR1 SNHLY and CDR2 FYNNEI. The CDR3 totals 15 residues. V lost 4 bases, J lost 6 bases, and 15 bases lay in between. This chain's CDR3 is CASSVGPIQPGELFF. The CDR3 DNA reads TGTGCCAGCAGTGTAGGTCCTATTCAGCCCGGGGAGCTGTTTTTT.

The chain joins TRBV27 to TRBJ1-1; 7 nucleotides line up with TRBD1. Germline V gene lookup returns CDR1 MNHEY and CDR2 SMNVEV (reference sequence). The V and J ends lost 6 bases and 2 bases, in that order; junction bases with no gene match: 12. The length of the CDR3 is 16 residues. The CDR3, as DNA: TGTGCCAGCAGCCCCCCGGGACAGATCCTTAACACTGAAGCTTTCTTT. This sequence encodes CASSPPGQILNTEAFF.

The V gene is TRBV2, the J gene TRBJ1-5; TRBD1 might be the D (5 bases). Trimming cost V 4 bases and J 2 bases, with 12 bases left between them. From germline, CDR1 is SNHLY and CDR2 FYNNEI. This CDR3 is 15 amino acids long. The CDR3 nucleotides are TGTGCCAGCAGTGTAAGGGGAGGGGGCAATCAGCCCCAGCATTTT. Translating it yields CASSVRGGGNQPQHF.

This sequence joins TRBV19 and TRBJ2-7; possible D gene TRBD2, 6 bases. The CDR3 has 15 amino acids. V lost 6 bases and J lost 1, with 16 bases in between. Germline V gene data show CDR1 as LNHDA and CDR2 as SQIVND (reference sequence). The CDR3 reads CASSIGTFPSYEQYF. CDR3 coding DNA: TGTGCCAGTAGCATCGGGACTTTCCCTTCCTACGAGCAGTACTTC.

Regarding this clone: The same CDR3 can be traced to other DNA sequences in this sample. The rearrangement joins TRBV29-1 to TRBJ1-2; D remains ambiguous. With 7 bases removed from V and 0 bases from J, the gap between germline ends came to 6 bases. In germline, CDR1 is SQVTM, CDR2 ANQGSEA. The CDR3 contains 11 residues. CDR3: CSATSNYGYTF. CDR3 nucleotides: TGCAGCGCTACTTCTAACTATGGCTACACCTTC.

The V gene is TRBV7-2, the J gene TRBJ2-7; D might be TRBD1 or TRBD2, each matching 5 bases. V lost 2 bases and J 9 bases, leaving 11 bases between the germline ends. Germline-derived CDR1 and CDR2 are SGHTA and FQGNSA. The CDR3 covers 12 residues. CDR3 nucleotides: TGTGCCAGCAGCTTACTTGGGGCGGGGCAGTACTTC. Encoded protein: CASSLLGAGQYF.

The chain links TRBV5-5 to TRBJ2-5; D ambiguous. Germline CDR1 is SGHKS and CDR2 is YYEKEE (reference sequence). Trimming stripped 4 bases from V and 5 bases from J, with 6 bases between. This CDR3 is 11 amino acids long. The CDR3 bases are TGTGCCAGCAGCCTATCCGAGACCCAGTACTTC. It codes for CASSLSETQYF.

J is TRBJ2-2 and V is TRBV19, with 13 positions matching TRBD2. Germline V gives CDR1 LNHDA, CDR2 SQIVND (reference sequence). V gave up 4 bases and J gave up 5 bases; unmatched junction bases: 13. The length of the CDR3 is 19 residues. This CDR3 is CASSTFGGLAGKGTGELFF. For the CDR3, the DNA is TGTGCCAGTAGTACCTTTGGGGGACTAGCGGGAAAAGGGACCGGGGAGCTGTTTTTT.

This chain links TRBV6-1 with TRBJ2-7, with 9 bases identical to TRBD1. The V segment lost 8 bases and the J segment 4 bases; nucleotides outside the gene matches: 6. The length of the CDR3 is 13 residues. CDR1 MNHNS and CDR2 SASEGT come from the germline V gene. The CDR3 loop reads CASWDRARYEQYF. DNA for the CDR3: TGTGCCAGCTGGGACAGGGCAAGGTACGAGCAGTACTTC.

The CDR3 DNA sequence: TGTGCCAGCAGCTCGGACGAAGCAGTGGTGGGTTCGGAGACCCAGTACTTC. Protein: CASSSDEAVVGSETQYF. The chain carries TRBV11-2 and TRBJ2-5; D gene uncertain. This CDR3 is built from 17 residues. The germline V gene encodes CDR1 SGHAT and CDR2 FQNNGV. Trimming took off 4 bases at V and 5 bases at J, with 23 bases between the two ends.

CDR3 sequence reads: CSVDWGQLTQETQYF. The CDR3 nucleotides are TGCAGCGTTGATTGGGGACAGCTCACCCAAGAGACCCAGTACTTC. The genes are TRBV29-1 and TRBJ2-5; 7 bases are shared with TRBD1. This CDR3 is 15 amino acids long. From germline, CDR1 is SQVTM and CDR2 ANQGSEA. Trimming took 3 bases from V and 1 from J; bases not matched to a gene: 8.

The CDR3 DNA reads TGTGCCAGCAGCTCAGGAGTCGGAGGCAATCAGCCCCAGCATTTT. Translation gives CASSSGVGGNQPQHF. This rearrangement joins TRBV4-2 to TRBJ1-5; D is undetermined. There are 15 residues in the CDR3. Trimming removed 5 bases at V and 2 bases at J, with 13 bases between. The germline V gene has CDR1 LGHNA and CDR2 YNFKEQ.